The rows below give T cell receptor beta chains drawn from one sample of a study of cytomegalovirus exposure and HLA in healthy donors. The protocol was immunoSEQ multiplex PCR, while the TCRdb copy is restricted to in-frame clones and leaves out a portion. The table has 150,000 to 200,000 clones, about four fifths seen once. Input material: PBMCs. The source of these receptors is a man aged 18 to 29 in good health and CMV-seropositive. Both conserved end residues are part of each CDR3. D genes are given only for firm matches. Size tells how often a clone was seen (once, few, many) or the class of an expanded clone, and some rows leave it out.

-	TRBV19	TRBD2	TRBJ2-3	TGTGCCAGTAAGTCCCCGAACGCGGGAGGCACAGATACGCAGTATTTT	CASKSPNAGGTDTQYF
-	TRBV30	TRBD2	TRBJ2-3	TGTGCCTGGAGTTCCGGACTAGCGGGAGCGGGGGATACGCAGTATTTT	CAWSSGLAGAGDTQYF
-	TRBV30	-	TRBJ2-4	TGTGCCTGGAGTGTAGCGGAAAACATTCAGTACTTC	CAWSVAENIQYF
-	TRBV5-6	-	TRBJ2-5	TGTGCCAGCAGCCGGGGAGGGGGGGAGACCCAGTACTTC	CASSRGGGETQYF
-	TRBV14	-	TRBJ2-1	TGTGCCAGCAGCCCTACCGCGAATGAGCAGTTCTTC	CASSPTANEQFF
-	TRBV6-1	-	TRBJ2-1	TGTGCCAGCGAGTTCGGGCAGTTCTTC	CASEFGQFF
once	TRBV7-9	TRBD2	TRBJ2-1	TGTGCCAGCAGCTCCTTAGCGGGAGAAAATGAGCAGTTCTTC	CASSSLAGENEQFF
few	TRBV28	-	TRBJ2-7	TGTGCCAGCAGTTTGTCAACAACCTACGAGCAGTACTTC	CASSLSTTYEQYF
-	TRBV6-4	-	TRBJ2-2	TGTGCCAGCAGTGAGGGCGAGAACACCGGGGAGCTGTTTTTT	CASSEGENTGELFF
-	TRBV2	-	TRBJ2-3	TGTGCCAGCAGTGCAACAGAGAGCACAGATACGCAGTATTTT	CASSATESTDTQYF
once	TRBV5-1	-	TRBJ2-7	TGCGCCAGCAGTCGGGCGACAGCCTACGAGCAGTACTTC	CASSRATAYEQYF
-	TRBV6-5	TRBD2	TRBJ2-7	TGTGCCAGCAGTTACACCCAACTAGCGCGGGAGCAGTACTTC	CASSYTQLAREQYF
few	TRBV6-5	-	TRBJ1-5	TGTGCCAGCAGTACCCCCGGGGGACAGCCCCAGCATTTT	CASSTPGGQPQHF
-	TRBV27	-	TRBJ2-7	TGTGCCAGCAGTTTATCCCTCTTCTACGAGCAGTACTTC	CASSLSLFYEQYF
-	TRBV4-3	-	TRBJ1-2	TGCGCCACGAGGGGGTCGGGTGGCTACACCTTC	CATRGSGGYTF
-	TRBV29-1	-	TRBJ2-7	TGCAGCGTTGGTGATATCGGGATCTACGAGCAGTACTTC	CSVGDIGIYEQYF
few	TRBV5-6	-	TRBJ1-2	TGTGCCAGCAGCTTGGGGCCAGGGGATAACTATGGCTACACCTTC	CASSLGPGDNYGYTF
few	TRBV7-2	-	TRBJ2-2	TGTGCCAGCAGCCCCCCGGGGGGGGAGCTGTTTTTT	CASSPPGGELFF
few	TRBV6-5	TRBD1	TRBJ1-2	TGTGCCAGCAGTTACTCGGTGACAGGGGACCTATATGGCTACACCTTC	CASSYSVTGDLYGYTF
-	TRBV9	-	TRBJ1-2	TGTGCCAGCAGCGGGACAGCTAACTATGGCTACACCTTC	CASSGTANYGYTF
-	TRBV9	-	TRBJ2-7	TGTGCCAGCAGTCCGGGACACCAGAGCTCCTACGAGCAGTACTTC	CASSPGHQSSYEQYF
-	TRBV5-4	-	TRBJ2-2	TGTGCCAGCAGCTTGGATCCGGAGCTGAGGTCCGGGGAGCTGTTTTTT	CASSLDPELRSGELFF
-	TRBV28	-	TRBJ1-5	TGTGCCAGCAGTTTCCAGGGGCATTATAGCAATCAGCCCCAGCATTTT	CASSFQGHYSNQPQHF
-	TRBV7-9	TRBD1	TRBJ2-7	TGTGCCAGCAGGACGACAGGGGGGTACGAGCAGTACTTC	CASRTTGGYEQYF
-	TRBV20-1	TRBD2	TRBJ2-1	TGCAGTGCCAGGACTAGCACTGAGCAGTTCTTC	CSARTSTEQFF
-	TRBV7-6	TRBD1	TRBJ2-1	TGTGCCAGCAGCCCGGGGACAGCGCTCAATGAGCAGTTCTTC	CASSPGTALNEQFF
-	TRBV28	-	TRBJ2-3	TGTGCCAGCAGAACAGGGATTGGTGGTGCAGATACGCAGTATTTT	CASRTGIGGADTQYF
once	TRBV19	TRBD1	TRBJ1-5	TGTGCCAGTAGTATGGGGGACAGGGGGGACCAGCCCCAGCATTTT	CASSMGDRGDQPQHF